This T cell receptor beta chain was observed in a study of blood T cells in healthy people across ages. General study points: Per million T cells, TCR beta diversity dropped about linearly as age rose.

In each sample, at least 7 million PBMCs were isolated. In its sample, this clonotype was seen a few times. Its target is unknown. A J-beta primer mix and a sample-barcoded 5' primer were used in a second PCR of about 7 to 12 cycles. A template-switch adaptor that had 12 random nucleotides put a tag on each cDNA molecule. TCRdb itself ran the 5' RACE reads through MiXCR, one entry per CDR3 protein. The repertoire holds some 1,800,000 distinct CDR3 sequences, with about 39% as singletons. The CDR3 consists of 13 residues. Deletions cut 3 bases from V and 5 bases from J, with 10 bases between. Sequencing input: blood. The chain has TRBV12-3 or TRBV12-4 and TRBJ1-2; weak D call: TRBD1 (5 bases). The clonotype comes from a human donor in good health. The DNA of the CDR3 is TGTGCCAGCAGTTTTCGGGGGATATATGGCTACACCTTC. Translation: CASSFRGIYGYTF.